A single sample is the source of the 23 T cell receptor beta chains below, sequenced in a study of T cells in Graves' hyperthyroidism and ophthalmopathy. RNA transcripts yielded amplified TCR beta CDR3 regions. Primed by the HTBI set, a first-round RT-PCR was run on the TCR CDR3. TCRdb reprocessed the multiplex PCR reads via MiXCR and lists one record per CDR3 protein. The sample has fewer than 450,000 distinct CDR3 sequences, roughly a sixth seen once. Material for sequencing was blood. The receptor set was obtained from a woman aged 25 to 39 with Graves' hyperthyroidism that later progressed to Graves' ophthalmopathy.

This clonotype has only a few counts. The V call is TRBV4-1, the J call TRBJ1-1; D ambiguous. Germline lookup yields CDR1 MGHRA and CDR2 YSYEKL. CDR3 length: 17 residues. Trimming left V 5 bases short and J 0 bases short, with 19 bases between. The CDR3 here is CASSEWAPLTVNTEAFF. CDR3 DNA: TGCGCCAGCAGCGAATGGGCCCCCTTGACGGTGAACACTGAAGCTTTCTTT.

The genes are TRBV2 and TRBJ2-7; 12 bases fit TRBD2. V lost 6 bases, J lost 2 bases, and 14 bases stayed unmatched. The CDR3 consists of 18 residues. CDR1 is SNHLY, CDR2 FYNNEI, per germline. In DNA form, the CDR3 reads TGTGCCAGCAGGACTCGCCCCAATCTAGCGGGAGGGGCCTACGAGCAGTACTTC. It specifies CASRTRPNLAGGAYEQYF. Filled out from reference TRBV2 and TRBJ2-7, the complete variable domain reads EPEVTQTPSHQVTQMGQEVILRCVPISNHLYFYWYRQILGQKVEFLVSFYNNEISEKSEIFDDQFSVERPDGSNFTLKIRSTKLEDSAMYFCASRTRPNLAGGAYEQYFGPGTRLTVT.

This clonotype was seen at least ten times. The J gene is TRBJ2-7, the V gene TRBV11-2, with D possibly TRBD1 on 6 matching bases. V dropped 0 bases and J dropped 4 bases, with 13 bases sitting between them. The germline V gene encodes CDR1 SGHAT and CDR2 FQNNGV. The CDR3 is 15 residues long. CDR3 nucleotides: TGTGCCAGCAGCTTAGATGCCGGCAGGGGATACGAGCAGTACTTC. Translating it yields CASSLDAGRGYEQYF.

The genes are TRBV15 and TRBJ1-6; the D is unclear. The length of the CDR3 is 18 residues. Per germline, CDR1 LNHNV and CDR2 YYDKDF (reference sequence). Trimming cost V 0 bases and J 4 bases, with 16 bases left between them. This CDR3 reads CATSRDVLGHGYNSPLHF. CDR3 sequence (DNA): TGTGCCACCAGCAGAGATGTTCTCGGGCACGGTTATAATTCACCCCTCCACTTT. Full variable domain (outside the CDR3, taken from reference TRBV15 and TRBJ1-6): DAMVIQNPRYQVTQFGKPVTLSCSQTLNHNVMYWYQQKSSQAPKLLFHYYDKDFNNEADTPDNFQSRRPNTSFCFLDIRSPGLGDTAMYLCATSRDVLGHGYNSPLHFGNGTRLTVT.

The chain combines TRBV12-5 with TRBJ2-3, with D unclear. This CDR3 comprises 12 residues. CDR1 is LGHNT, CDR2 FRNRAP, per germline. The V gene lost 6 bases and the J gene lost 3 bases, with 7 bases spanning the gap. The CDR3 loop is CASGRATDTQYF. CDR3 coding DNA: TGTGCTAGTGGCCGAGCGACAGATACGCAGTATTTT.

In this sample, this clonotype turned up many times. The chain recombines TRBV27 with TRBJ1-5; no definite D call. The CDR3 totals 14 residues. V was shortened by 2 bases and J by 5 bases, with 10 bases between the two germline ends. Germline V gives CDR1 MNHEY, CDR2 SMNVEV (reference sequence). In DNA form, the CDR3 reads TGTGCCAGCAGTTTAATTGGCAGTGATCAGCCCCAGCATTTT. Protein: CASSLIGSDQPQHF.

There are many counts of this clonotype. The J gene is TRBJ2-1, the V gene TRBV7-9, with TRBD2 matching 7 bases. Germline V gives CDR1 SEHNR, CDR2 FQNEAQ (reference sequence). This CDR3 is 19 amino acids long. J gave up 4 bases and V 1 base, and 16 bases lay outside the gene matches. For the CDR3, the DNA is TGTGCCAGCAGCTTAGATTACGCTAGCGGATTCCCGCTGTACAATGAGCAGTTCTTC. It encodes CASSLDYASGFPLYNEQFF. The full variable domain, with the rest looked up from reference TRBV7-9 and TRBJ2-1, is DTGVSQNPRHKITKRGQNVTFRCDPISEHNRLYWYRQTLGQGPEFLTYFQNEAQLEKSRLLSDRFSAERPKGSFSTLEIQRTEQGDSAMYLCASSLDYASGFPLYNEQFFGPGTRLTVL.

The table lists this clonotype with a few counts. The CDR3 loop is CASRSESQTGYTF. CDR3 DNA: TGTGCCAGCAGGTCCGAAAGTCAGACCGGCTACACCTTC. The rearrangement links TRBV28 to TRBJ1-2; D call uncertain. Germline V gene lookup returns CDR1 MDHEN and CDR2 SYDVKM. CDR3 length equals 13 residues. Trimming took 6 bases from V and 8 from J, leaving 16 bases between them.

The chain carries TRBV20-1 and TRBJ2-5; 9 bases are shared with TRBD2. The CDR3 sequence is 17 residues long. V shed 3 bases, J shed 1 base, and the junction held 12 bases outside the gene matches. CDR1 is DFQATT and CDR2 is SNEGSKA in the germline V gene (reference sequence). The CDR3 region has the DNA TGCAGTGCTAGTTCCTTCACCGGGCGGGAGGGCCAAGAGACCCAGTACTTC. Amino acid sequence: CSASSFTGREGQETQYF.

This clonotype showed up many times. The genes are TRBV2 and TRBJ1-5; TRBD1 might be the D (6 bases). The ends were cut back, 7 bases at V and 0 bases at J, with 7 bases in the middle. The germline V gene has CDR1 SNHLY and CDR2 FYNNEI. This CDR3 spans 13 amino acids. In nucleotides, the CDR3 is TGTGCCAGCACAGGGGATAGCAATCAGCCCCAGCATTTT. It encodes CASTGDSNQPQHF.

This clonotype was detected many times. The V gene is TRBV20-1, the J gene TRBJ1-4; D not certain. Deletions cut 0 bases from V and 2 bases from J, with 7 bases between. Germline V gene sequence: CDR1 DFQATT, CDR2 SNEGSKA (reference sequence). The CDR3 is 14 residues long. The CDR3 region is CSARDGVTNEKLFF. CDR3 nucleotides: TGCAGTGCTAGAGACGGAGTGACTAATGAAAAACTGTTTTTT.

This clonotype was detected many times. Written as DNA, the CDR3 is TGTGCCAGCAGCTTAAAAATGATGACAGGCCCCCTGTGGACCCTCCACTTT. It codes for CASSLKMMTGPLWTLHF. This sequence joins TRBV7-9 and TRBJ1-6, with D maybe TRBD1 (6 bases). The CDR3 length is 17 residues. The ends were cut back, 2 bases at V and 14 bases at J, with 25 bases in the middle. Germline-derived CDR1 and CDR2 are SEHNR and FQNEAQ (reference sequence).

This clonotype appeared many times. The J gene is TRBJ1-5, the V gene TRBV27, with TRBD1 as a possible D gene (5 bases). Germline assignment: CDR1 MNHEY and CDR2 SMNVEV (reference sequence). V was shortened by 1 base and J by 3 bases, with 10 bases between the two germline ends. CDR3 length: 15 amino acids. CDR3 amino acids: CASSLLGVANQPQHF. CDR3 DNA sequence: TGTGCCAGCAGTTTATTAGGGGTGGCCAATCAGCCCCAGCATTTT.

This clonotype appeared many times. The chain carries TRBV3-1 and TRBJ2-1; D tentatively reads TRBD1 or TRBD2 (5 bases each). The CDR3 consists of 15 residues. With 1 base removed from V and 9 bases from J, the gap between germline ends came to 16 bases. Germline CDR1 LGHDT, CDR2 YNNKEL (reference sequence). CDR3 amino acids: CASSQGNYLGAEQFF. DNA for the CDR3: TGTGCCAGCAGCCAAGGCAACTATCTCGGGGCTGAGCAGTTCTTC.

This clonotype was counted ten times or more. The chain uses TRBV2 and TRBJ1-4; D is unresolved. The CDR3 spans 12 residues. CDR1 and CDR2 from the germline V gene are SNHLY and FYNNEI. V was clipped by 4 bases and J by 6 bases, with 6 bases between them. The CDR3 here is CASSAGHEKLFF. Written as DNA, the CDR3 is TGTGCCAGCAGTGCCGGGCATGAAAAACTGTTTTTT.

CDR3 protein: CASSFIGGGGNTGELFF. As DNA, the CDR3 is TGTGCCAGCAGTTTCATAGGGGGCGGTGGGAACACCGGGGAGCTGTTTTTT. The rearrangement links TRBV28 to TRBJ2-2; 7 bases are a match to TRBD1. V dropped 3 bases and J dropped 1; count of bases not matched to a gene: 8. Germline-derived CDR1 and CDR2 are MDHEN and SYDVKM. The CDR3 is made up of 17 amino acids.

The table lists this clonotype with a few counts. J is TRBJ2-7 and V is TRBV28; the D is unclear. Germline loops: CDR1 MDHEN, CDR2 SYDVKM. This CDR3 is 16 amino acids long. Trimming left V 5 bases short and J 1 base short, with 18 bases between. The CDR3 coding sequence is TGTGCCAGCAGTACTCTCATTGGCCCCGGTTCCTACGAGCAGTACTTC. This sequence encodes CASSTLIGPGSYEQYF.

At least ten counts were recorded for this clonotype. The chain has TRBV30 and TRBJ2-1, with TRBD2 matching over 9 bases. Germline V gene lookup returns CDR1 GTSNPN and CDR2 SVGIG (reference sequence). The trim removed 5 bases at V and 6 bases at J, leaving 8 bases unmatched. The CDR3 sequence is 14 residues long. CDR3 DNA sequence: TGTGCCTGGGGCCGACTAGCGGAAATCAATGAGCAGTTCTTC. This gives the protein CAWGRLAEINEQFF.

The sample holds a few counts of this clonotype. V is TRBV7-6 and J is TRBJ1-1; unclear D gene. The germline V gene has CDR1 SGHVS and CDR2 FNYEAQ. This CDR3 is 13 amino acids long. The germline V and J ends were trimmed by 8 bases and 0 bases, with 10 bases remaining between them. CDR3 nucleotides: TGTGCCAGCGCTCCAAGGATGAACACTGAAGCTTTCTTT. This sequence encodes CASAPRMNTEAFF.

This clonotype was detected ten times or more. The V gene is TRBV27, the J gene TRBJ1-4; D call uncertain. The germline CDR1 and CDR2 sequences are MNHEY and SMNVEV (reference sequence). The CDR3 consists of 13 residues. Trimming pared 7 bases from V and 3 bases from J, leaving 9 bases between. DNA of the CDR3: TGTGCCAGCATTGATCCAGCTAATGAAAAACTGTTTTTT. Translated: CASIDPANEKLFF.

The sample holds many counts of this clonotype. The chain carries TRBV11-1 and TRBJ2-7; 11 bases are shared with TRBD2. Germline values: CDR1 SGHAT, CDR2 FQDESV (reference sequence). CDR3 length: 14 residues. The V and J ends lost 10 bases and 5 bases, in that order; junction bases with no gene match: 10. CDR3 loop: CATATSGSPHEQYF. CDR3 nucleotide sequence: TGTGCCACCGCAACTAGCGGGAGTCCCCACGAGCAGTACTTC.

This clonotype came up a few times. The gene calls are TRBV18 and TRBJ1-2; 10 nucleotides match TRBD1. From germline, CDR1 is KGHSH and CDR2 LQKENI. This CDR3 region has 15 residues. V was pared by 2 bases and J by 4 bases, with 4 bases of the junction left unmatched. The CDR3 here is CASSPAGQGTYGYTF. The CDR3 region has the DNA TGTGCCAGCTCACCAGCGGGACAGGGGACCTATGGCTACACCTTC. Full variable domain (rest looked up from reference TRBV18 and TRBJ1-2): NAGVMQNPRHLVRRRGQEARLRCSPMKGHSHVYWYRQLPEEGLKFMVYLQKENIIDESGMPKERFSAEFPKEGPSILRIQQVVRGDSAAYFCASSPAGQGTYGYTFGSGTRLTVV.

This clonotype came up many times. The CDR3 sequence: CSVSNRGEQYF. CDR3 sequence (DNA): TGCAGCGTCTCAAACAGGGGCGAGCAGTACTTC. The chain employs TRBV29-1 and TRBJ2-7; the match to TRBD1 covers 7 bases. From germline, CDR1 is SQVTM and CDR2 ANQGSEA. The CDR3 length is 11 residues. The V and J ends lost 6 bases and 6 bases, in that order; junction bases with no gene match: 5.